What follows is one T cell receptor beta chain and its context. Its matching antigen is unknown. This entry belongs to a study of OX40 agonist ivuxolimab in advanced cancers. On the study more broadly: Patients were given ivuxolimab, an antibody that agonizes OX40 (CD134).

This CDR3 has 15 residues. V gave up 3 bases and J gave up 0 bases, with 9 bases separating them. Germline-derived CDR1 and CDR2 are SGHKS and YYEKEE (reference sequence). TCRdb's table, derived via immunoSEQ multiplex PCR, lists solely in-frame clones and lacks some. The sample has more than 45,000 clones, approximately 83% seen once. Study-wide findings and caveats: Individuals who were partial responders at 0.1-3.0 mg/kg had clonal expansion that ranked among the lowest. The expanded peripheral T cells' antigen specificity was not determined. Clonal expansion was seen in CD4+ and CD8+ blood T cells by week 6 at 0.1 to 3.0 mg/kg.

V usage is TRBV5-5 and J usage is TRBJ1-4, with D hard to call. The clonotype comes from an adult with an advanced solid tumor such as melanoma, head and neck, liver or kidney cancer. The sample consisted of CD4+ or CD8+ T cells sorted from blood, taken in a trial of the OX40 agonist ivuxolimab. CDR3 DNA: TGTGCCAGCAGCTCTTGGGAAACAACTAATGAAAAACTGTTTTTT. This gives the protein CASSSWETTNEKLFF.